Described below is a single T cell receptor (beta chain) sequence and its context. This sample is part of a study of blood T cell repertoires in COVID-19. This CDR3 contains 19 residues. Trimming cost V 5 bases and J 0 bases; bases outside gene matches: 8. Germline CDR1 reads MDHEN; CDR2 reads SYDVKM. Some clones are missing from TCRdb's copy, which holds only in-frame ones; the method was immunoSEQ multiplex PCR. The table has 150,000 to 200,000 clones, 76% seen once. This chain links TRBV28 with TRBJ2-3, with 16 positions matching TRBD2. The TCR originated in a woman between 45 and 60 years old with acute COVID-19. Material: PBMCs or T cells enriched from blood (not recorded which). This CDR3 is CASSIPGTSGGASTDTQYF. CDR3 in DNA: TGTGCCAGCAGTATCCCCGGGACTAGCGGGGGGGCAAGCACAGATACGCAGTATTTT.